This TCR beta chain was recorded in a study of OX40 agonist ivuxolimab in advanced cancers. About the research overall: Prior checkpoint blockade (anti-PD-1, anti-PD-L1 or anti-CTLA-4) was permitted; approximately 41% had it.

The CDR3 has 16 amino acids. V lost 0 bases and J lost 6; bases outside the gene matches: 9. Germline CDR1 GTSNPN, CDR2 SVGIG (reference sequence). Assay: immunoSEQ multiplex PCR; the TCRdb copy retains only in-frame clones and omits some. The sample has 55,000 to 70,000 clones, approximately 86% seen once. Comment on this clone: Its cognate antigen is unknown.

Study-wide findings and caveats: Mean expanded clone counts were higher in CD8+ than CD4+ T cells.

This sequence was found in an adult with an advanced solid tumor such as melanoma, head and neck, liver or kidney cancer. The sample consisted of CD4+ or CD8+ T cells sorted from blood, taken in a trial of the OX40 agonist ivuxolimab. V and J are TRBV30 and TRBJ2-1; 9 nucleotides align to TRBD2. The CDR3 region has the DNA TGTGCCTGGAGTGTACTGGGAGCGGGAGGTCTCAATGAGCAGTTCTTC. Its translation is CAWSVLGAGGLNEQFF.